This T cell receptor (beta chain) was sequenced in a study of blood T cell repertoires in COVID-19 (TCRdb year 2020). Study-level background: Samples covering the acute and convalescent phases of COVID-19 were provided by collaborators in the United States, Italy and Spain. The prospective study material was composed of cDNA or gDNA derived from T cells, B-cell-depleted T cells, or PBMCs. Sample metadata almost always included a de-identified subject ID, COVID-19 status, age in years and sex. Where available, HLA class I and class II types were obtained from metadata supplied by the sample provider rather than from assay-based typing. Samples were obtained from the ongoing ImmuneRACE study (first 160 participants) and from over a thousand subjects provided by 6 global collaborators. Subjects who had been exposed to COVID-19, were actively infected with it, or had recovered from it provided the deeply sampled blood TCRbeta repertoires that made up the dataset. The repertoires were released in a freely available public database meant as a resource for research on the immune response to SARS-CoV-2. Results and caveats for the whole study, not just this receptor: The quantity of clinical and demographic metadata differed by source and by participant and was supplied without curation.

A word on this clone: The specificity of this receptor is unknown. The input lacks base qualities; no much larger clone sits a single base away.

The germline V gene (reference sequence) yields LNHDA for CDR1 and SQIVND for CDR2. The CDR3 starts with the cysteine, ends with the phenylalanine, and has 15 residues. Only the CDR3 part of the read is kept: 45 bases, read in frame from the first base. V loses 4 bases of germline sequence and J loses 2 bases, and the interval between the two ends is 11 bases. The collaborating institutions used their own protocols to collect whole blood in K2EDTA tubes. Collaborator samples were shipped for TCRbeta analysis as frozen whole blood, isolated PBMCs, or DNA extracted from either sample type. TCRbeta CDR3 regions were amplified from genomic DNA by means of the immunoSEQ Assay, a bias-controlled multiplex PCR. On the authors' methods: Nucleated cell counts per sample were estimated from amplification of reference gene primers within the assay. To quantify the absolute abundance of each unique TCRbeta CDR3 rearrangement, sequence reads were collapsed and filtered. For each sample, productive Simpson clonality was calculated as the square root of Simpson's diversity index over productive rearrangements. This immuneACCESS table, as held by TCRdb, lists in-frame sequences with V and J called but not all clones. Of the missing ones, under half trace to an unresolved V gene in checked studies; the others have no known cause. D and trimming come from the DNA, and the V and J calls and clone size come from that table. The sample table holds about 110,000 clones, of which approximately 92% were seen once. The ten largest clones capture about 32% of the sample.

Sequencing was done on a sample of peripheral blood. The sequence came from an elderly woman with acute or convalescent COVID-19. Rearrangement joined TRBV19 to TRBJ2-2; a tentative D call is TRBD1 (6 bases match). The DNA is TGTGCCAGTAGTAGGGACACCTTAAACACCGGGGAGCTGTTTTTT. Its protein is CASSRDTLNTGELFF.